This entry concerns a single T cell receptor beta chain. Its antigen specificity is not known. No qualities accompany the bases; no much larger clone lies one base away. This sample stems from a study of blood T cell repertoires in COVID-19 (dated by TCRdb to about 2020). General notes on the study: Collaborator samples came from the United States, Italy and Spain and covered acute and convalescent phases of COVID-19. Sample metadata almost always included a de-identified subject ID, COVID-19 status, age in years and sex. The material from the prospective study consisted of cDNA or gDNA derived from T cells, B-cell-depleted T cells, or PBMCs. The dataset comprised deeply sampled blood TCRbeta repertoires from subjects exposed to, actively infected with, or recovered from COVID-19. Where available, HLA class I and class II types were taken from metadata supplied by the sample provider and were not determined by assay-based typing. The samples were drawn from two sources: the first 160 participants of the ongoing ImmuneRACE study, and fewer than 1,500 subjects contributed by 6 global collaborators. The repertoires were released in a freely available public database intended as a resource for research on the immune response to SARS-CoV-2. The paper's findings and limits, for the study overall: How much clinical and demographic metadata was included differed by source and by participant, and the metadata was provided uncurated.

The immunoSEQ Assay, a bias-controlled multiplex PCR, was used to amplify TCRbeta CDR3 regions from genomic DNA. Concerning the study's data processing: The number of nucleated cells in each sample was estimated from the amplification of reference gene primers within the assay. Sequence reads were collapsed and filtered to measure the absolute abundance of every unique TCRbeta CDR3 rearrangement. For each sample, productive Simpson clonality was calculated as the square root of Simpson's diversity index across productive rearrangements. This immuneACCESS table, as held by TCRdb, lists in-frame sequences with V and J called but not all clones. Of the missing ones, under half trace to an unresolved V gene in checked studies; the others have no known cause. The V and J calls and clone size are taken from that table; D and trimming were inferred from the DNA. The sample table contains 60,000 to 85,000 clones; only one count was recorded for 86% of them. In total, the top ten clones hold 4.4% of the sample.

Whole blood was collected in K2EDTA tubes by collaborating institutions according to the institutions' own protocols. Collaborator samples were shipped for TCRbeta analysis as frozen whole blood, isolated PBMCs, or DNA extracted from either sample type. Trimming removed 3 bases from V and 5 bases from J, leaving 10 bases between the germline ends. CDR1 SGHTA and CDR2 FQGTGA were looked up in the germline V gene. Inclusive of the bounding cysteine and phenylalanine, the CDR3 is 13 residues long. The entry retains the CDR3 DNA only, 39 bases that are in frame from base 1. The source of this sequence is a man in his forties or fifties with active COVID-19. The sequenced sample was peripheral blood. The rearrangement combines TRBV7-3 with TRBJ2-5, with a tentative D gene TRBD2 over 5 matching bases. The DNA sequence follows: TGTGCCAGCAGCTTTGTCTCGGGGGAGACCCAGTACTTC. Its translation is CASSFVSGETQYF.